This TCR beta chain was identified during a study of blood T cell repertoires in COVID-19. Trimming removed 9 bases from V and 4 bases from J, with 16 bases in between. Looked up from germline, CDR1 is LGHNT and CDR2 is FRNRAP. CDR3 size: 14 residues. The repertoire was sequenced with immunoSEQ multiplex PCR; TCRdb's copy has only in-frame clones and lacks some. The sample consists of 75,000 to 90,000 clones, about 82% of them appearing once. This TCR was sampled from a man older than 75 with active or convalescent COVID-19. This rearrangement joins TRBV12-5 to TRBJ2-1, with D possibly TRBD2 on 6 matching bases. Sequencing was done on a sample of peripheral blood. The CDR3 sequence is CASAGGGGYNEQFF. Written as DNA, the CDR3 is TGTGCTAGCGCGGGTGGGGGAGGTTACAATGAGCAGTTCTTC.